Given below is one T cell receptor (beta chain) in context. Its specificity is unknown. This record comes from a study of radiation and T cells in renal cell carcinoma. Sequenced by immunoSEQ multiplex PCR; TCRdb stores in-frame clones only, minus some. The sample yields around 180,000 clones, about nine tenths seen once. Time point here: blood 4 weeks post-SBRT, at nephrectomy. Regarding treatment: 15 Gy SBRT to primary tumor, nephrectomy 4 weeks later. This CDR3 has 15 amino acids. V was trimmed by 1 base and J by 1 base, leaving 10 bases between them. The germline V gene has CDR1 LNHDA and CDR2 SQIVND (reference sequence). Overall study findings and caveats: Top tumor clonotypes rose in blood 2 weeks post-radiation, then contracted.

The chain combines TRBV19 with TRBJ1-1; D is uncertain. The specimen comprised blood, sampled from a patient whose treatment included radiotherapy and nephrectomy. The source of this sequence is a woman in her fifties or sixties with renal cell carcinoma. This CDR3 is CASSIGPTGNTEAFF. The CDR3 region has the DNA TGTGCCAGTAGTATAGGTCCGACTGGGAACACTGAAGCTTTCTTT.